The 3 T cell receptor beta chains below come from one sample, sequenced in a study of shared clonotypes between healthy human individuals. Libraries were prepared by immunoSEQ multiplex PCR; TCRdb keeps only in-frame clonotypes and omits some of them. The sample records approximately 720,000 clones, about two thirds being singletons. Sequencing was carried out using memory CD4+ T cells sorted from blood. Subset given: CD45RA-negative fraction. The receptors shown here come from a woman aged 25-40 years in good health.

The chain employs TRBV9 and TRBJ2-7; possibly TRBD1 or TRBD2 for D (6 bases each). The CDR3 spans 16 residues. Trimming took off 1 base at V and 3 bases at J, with 17 bases between the two ends. CDR1 is SGDLS and CDR2 is YYNGEE in the germline V gene. The CDR3 loop is CASSVHGSGQHYEQYF. The CDR3 bases are TGTGCCAGCAGCGTACACGGTAGCGGACAGCACTACGAGCAGTACTTC.

The CDR3: CASGGGLYEQYF. CDR3 nucleotides: TGTGCCAGCGGGGGTGGGCTTTACGAGCAGTACTTC. The chain couples TRBV28 to TRBJ2-7; tentatively, D is TRBD1 or TRBD2 (5 bases each). The V gene lost 8 bases and the J gene lost 4 bases, with 12 bases spanning the gap. The germline V gene encodes CDR1 MDHEN and CDR2 SYDVKM. The CDR3 is 12 residues long.

CDR3 DNA sequence: TGTGCCAGCAGCTTGAAGCGGGAGATGGCCAAAAACATTCAGTACTTC. Translation gives CASSLKREMAKNIQYF. The rearrangement links TRBV7-8 to TRBJ2-4, with TRBD2 identical over 8 bases. V lost 3 bases and J lost 1; bases outside the gene matches: 5. The length of the CDR3 is 16 residues. Germline CDR1 and CDR2: SGHVS and FQNEAQ. Supplemented by reference TRBV7-8 and TRBJ2-4, the full variable domain reads GAGVSQSPRYKVAKRGQDVALRCDPISGHVSLFWYQQALGQGPEFLTYFQNEAQLDKSGLPSDRFFAERPEGSVSTLKIQRTQQEDSAVYLCASSLKREMAKNIQYFGAGTRLSVL.